The sequence of this T cell receptor beta chain was determined in a study of blood T cells in healthy people across ages. The use of a sample-barcoded 5' primer and a J-beta primer mix characterized a second PCR of about 6 to 11 cycles. TCRdb analysed the 5' RACE reads with MiXCR anew, one entry per CDR3 protein. Here the sample spans a few hundred thousand distinct CDR3 sequences, about 25% being singletons. V was pared by 4 bases and J by 6 bases, with 16 bases between. Germline CDR1 LNHNV, CDR2 YYDKDF (reference sequence). The CDR3 spans 15 residues. This clonotype was counted between two and nine times. This same sample was also part of a study on T cells of mothers and their children. As that study records: The TCR beta CDR3 read count exceeded 9 million for each mother and was about 3 million for each child.

Sequencing used blood. J is TRBJ2-1 and V is TRBV15, with D hard to call. The receptor's source is a boy aged 2-15 years in good health. The CDR3 reads CATSTTMGYPNEQFF. Here the CDR3 DNA reads TGTGCCACCAGCACCACTATGGGCTACCCCAATGAGCAGTTCTTC.